The sequence of this T cell receptor (beta chain) was determined in a study of blood T cells in healthy people across ages. With a J-beta primer mix and a sample-barcoded 5' primer, a second PCR ran about 7 to 12 cycles. TCRdb itself ran the 5' RACE reads through MiXCR, one entry per CDR3 protein. The sample includes about 930,000 distinct CDR3 sequences, almost 30% of them seen just once. This clonotype was seen a few times. Separately, the same data were catalogued under a study of T cells of mothers and their children.

Input material: blood. This receptor was identified in a woman aged 40 to 55 in good health.

CDR3 sequence: CASSLGRAALHF. CDR3 in DNA: TGTGCCAGCAGTTTAGGCAGGGCAGCCCTCCACTTT. The chain uses TRBV12-3 or TRBV12-4 and TRBJ1-6; tentative D call: TRBD1 (5 bases). CDR3 size: 12 residues. The ends were cut back, 1 base at V and 14 bases at J, with 9 bases in the middle.